This passage covers 17 T cell receptor beta chains from one sample sequenced in a study of cytomegalovirus exposure and HLA in healthy donors. Primers included in the PCR were 60 Vbeta and 13 Jbeta primers. The table came from immunoSEQ multiplex PCR; TCRdb's copy has only in-frame clones and leaves some out. The repertoire consists of approximately 180,000 clones, with roughly four fifths occurring once and the leading ten covering about 1.5%. Sequenced material: PBMCs. These receptors came from a woman between 18 and 29 years old in good health and CMV-seronegative.

The gene calls are TRBV28 and TRBJ1-2; D possibly corresponds to TRBD1 (5 bases). Germline values: CDR1 MDHEN, CDR2 SYDVKM. V was pared by 2 bases and J by 8 bases, with 21 bases between. The CDR3 totals 16 residues. The CDR3 coding sequence is TGTGCCAGCAGTTTACCCGAAAGAGTGGGGCGGGGAGGCTACACCTTC. Residues: CASSLPERVGRGGYTF.

The chain has TRBV15 and TRBJ2-1, with D possibly matching TRBD1 (5 bases). Germline loops: CDR1 LNHNV, CDR2 YYDKDF (reference sequence). With 0 bases removed from V and 9 bases from J, the gap between germline ends came to 21 bases. The CDR3 loop spans 17 amino acids. Here the CDR3 reads CATSRDTGYHPKAEQFF. As DNA, the CDR3 is TGTGCCACCAGCAGAGATACAGGCTATCACCCCAAGGCTGAGCAGTTCTTC.

The chain has TRBV7-9 and TRBJ1-2; no clear D. The CDR3 is made up of 16 amino acids. Trimming shortened V by 2 bases and J by 4 bases, and 17 bases separated the two germline ends. In germline, CDR1 is SEHNR, CDR2 FQNEAQ (reference sequence). The CDR3 reads CASSLLEGGDPYGYTF. CDR3 nucleotides: TGTGCCAGCAGCTTATTAGAAGGAGGCGACCCCTATGGCTACACCTTC.

The chain has TRBV18 and TRBJ1-3, with TRBD1 matching over 7 bases. Trimming at V came to 5 bases and at J to 4 bases, leaving 5 bases not matched to a gene. The germline V gene encodes CDR1 KGHSH and CDR2 LQKENI. The CDR3 runs 14 residues. The CDR3 here is CASSTTGDGNTIYF. As DNA, the CDR3 is TGTGCCAGCTCAACAACAGGGGACGGAAACACCATATATTTT.

The rearrangement uses TRBV7-8 and TRBJ1-3; D call uncertain. The CDR3 runs to 15 residues. CDR1 and CDR2 from the germline V gene are SGHVS and FQNEAQ. V lost 5 bases and J lost 1, with 12 bases in between. CDR3 DNA sequence: TGTGCCAGCAGCCACACTGCCGGGTCTGGAAACACCATATATTTT. It specifies CASSHTAGSGNTIYF.

This chain connects TRBV6-5 to TRBJ2-1; 7 nucleotides line up with TRBD1. Germline V gene data show CDR1 as MNHEY and CDR2 as SVGAGI. CDR3 length: 15 amino acids. Losses at the gene ends were 0 bases for V and 7 bases for J; bases not matched to a gene: 6. The CDR3 DNA is TGTGCCAGCAGTTACTCAATGACAGGGAAGAATGAGCAGTTCTTC. Residues: CASSYSMTGKNEQFF.

The V gene is TRBV19, the J gene TRBJ2-3, with a weak D call TRBD2 (6 bases). V was trimmed by 6 bases and J by 1 base, leaving 11 bases between them. This CDR3 has 14 residues. Germline-derived CDR1 and CDR2 are LNHDA and SQIVND (reference sequence). The CDR3: CASSGGMGTDTQYF. CDR3 bases: TGTGCCAGTAGCGGGGGAATGGGCACAGATACGCAGTATTTT.

The rearrangement links TRBV5-6 to TRBJ2-5, with a tentative D call TRBD1 (5 bases). Germline V lookup: CDR1 SGHDT, CDR2 YYEEEE. V was shortened by 4 bases and J by 5 bases, with 9 bases between the two germline ends. The CDR3 runs to 12 residues. The CDR3 nucleotides are TGTGCCAGCAGCCGTCCAGGGGAGACCCAGTACTTC. Translating it yields CASSRPGETQYF.

The chain recombines TRBV28 with TRBJ1-1, with 9 positions matching TRBD1. CDR1 is MDHEN, CDR2 SYDVKM, per germline. V dropped 5 bases and J dropped 3; count of bases not matched to a gene: 7. This CDR3 region has 15 residues. The CDR3 coding sequence is TGTGCCAGCAGTCATGGGGACAGGGTGGACACTGAAGCTTTCTTT. Its translation is CASSHGDRVDTEAFF. Full variable domain (remainder filled in from reference TRBV28 and TRBJ1-1): DVKVTQSSRYLVKRTGEKVFLECVQDMDHENMFWYRQDPGLGLRLIYFSYDVKMKEKGDIPEGYSVSREKKERFSLILESASTNQTSMYLCASSHGDRVDTEAFFGQGTRLTVV.

The CDR3 sequence is CAAGETPYEQYF. The CDR3 DNA reads as TGTGCCGCGGGGGAGACCCCCTACGAGCAGTACTTC. V and J are TRBV28 and TRBJ2-7, with 7 positions matching TRBD2. The J segment lost 2 bases and the V segment lost 11 bases, leaving 6 bases of the junction unmatched. The CDR3 is 12 amino acids. Per the germline V gene, CDR1 is MDHEN and CDR2 is SYDVKM.

CDR3 sequence reads: CSVEKGGQIKNIQYF. For the CDR3, the DNA is TGCAGCGTTGAAAAGGGGGGACAGATCAAAAACATTCAGTACTTC. The V call is TRBV29-1, the J call TRBJ2-4, with D perhaps matching TRBD1 (7 bases). Between the trimmed V and J ends, which lost 2 bases and 3 bases, there was a span of 14 bases. From germline, CDR1 is SQVTM and CDR2 ANQGSEA. The CDR3 totals 15 residues.

The J gene is TRBJ2-7, the V gene TRBV13; 8 nucleotides line up with TRBD2. The J segment lost 7 bases and the V segment lost 5 bases, leaving 7 bases of the junction unmatched. The CDR3 covers 13 residues. Germline lookup yields CDR1 PRHDT and CDR2 FYEKMQ (reference sequence). CDR3 coding DNA: TGTGCCAGCAGCACCGGGAGGGCTGGAGAGCAGTACTTC. It codes for CASSTGRAGEQYF.

The J gene is TRBJ2-7, the V gene TRBV18; 7 bases agree with TRBD1. Trimming cost V 2 bases and J 4 bases; bases outside gene matches: 14. The CDR3 extends over 17 amino acids. Per the germline V gene, CDR1 is KGHSH and CDR2 is LQKENI. Here the CDR3 reads CASSPFGPGTESYEQYF. The CDR3 nucleotides are TGTGCCAGCTCACCATTTGGGCCCGGGACAGAATCTTACGAGCAGTACTTC.

This clone has just one count. The chain couples TRBV7-9 to TRBJ1-1; 7 bases map to TRBD1. V was clipped by 4 bases and J by 5 bases; unmatched bases: 13. CDR3 size: 16 residues. Germline lookup yields CDR1 SEHNR and CDR2 FQNEAQ (reference sequence). The CDR3 is CASSSPATGPGTEAFF. CDR3 sequence (DNA): TGTGCCAGCAGCTCCCCAGCGACAGGGCCGGGTACTGAAGCTTTCTTT. The full variable domain, its missing parts supplied by reference TRBV7-9 and TRBJ1-1, is DTGVSQNPRHKITKRGQNVTFRCDPISEHNRLYWYRQTLGQGPEFLTYFQNEAQLEKSRLLSDRFSAERPKGSFSTLEIQRTEQGDSAMYLCASSSPATGPGTEAFFGQGTRLTVV.

The V and J genes are TRBV7-2 and TRBJ1-2; the match to TRBD1 covers 8 bases. CDR1 is SGHTA and CDR2 is FQGNSA in the germline V gene. The CDR3 contains 15 residues. V shed 5 bases and J 5 bases; nucleotides not matched to a gene: 10. This CDR3 is CASSAFDRGAYGYTF. The CDR3 DNA follows: TGTGCCAGCAGCGCCTTTGACAGGGGTGCTTATGGCTACACCTTC.

The chain joins TRBV11-2 to TRBJ1-5; D gene ambiguous. From germline, CDR1 is SGHAT and CDR2 FQNNGV. The CDR3 runs 13 residues. Trimming cost V 3 bases and J 6 bases, with 9 bases left between them. CDR3 bases: TGTGCCAGCAGCTTCCGGGATGGTCAGCCCCAGCATTTT. The encoded protein is CASSFRDGQPQHF.

The rearrangement uses TRBV6-5 and TRBJ1-1, with 7 positions matching TRBD1. CDR3 size: 15 residues. Germline-derived CDR1 and CDR2 are MNHEY and SVGAGI. Losses at the gene ends were 4 bases for V and 0 bases for J; bases not matched to a gene: 5. The CDR3 here is CASSSAGTVNTEAFF. CDR3 sequence (DNA): TGTGCCAGCAGTTCCGCCGGGACAGTGAACACTGAAGCTTTCTTT.